The 10 T cell receptor beta chains given below trace back to one sample, sequenced in a study of T cells in Graves' hyperthyroidism and ophthalmopathy. RNA transcripts served as the template for amplifying TCR beta CDR3 regions. HTBI primers drove first-round RT-PCR of the TCR CDR3. TCRdb passed the multiplex PCR reads through MiXCR, listing each CDR3 protein once. Of roughly 160,000 distinct CDR3 sequences listed, over 7.5% are singletons. The source material was blood. Every receptor here comes from a woman aged 18-29 years with Graves' hyperthyroidism that later progressed to Graves' ophthalmopathy.

This clonotype was seen more than once but under ten times. V and J are TRBV7-9 and TRBJ1-1, with 9 bases identical to TRBD1. V gave up 5 bases and J gave up 2 bases; unmatched junction bases: 15. In germline, CDR1 is SEHNR, CDR2 FQNEAQ (reference sequence). CDR3 length: 18 residues. CDR3 loop: CASSPSGQGTTRNTEAFF. CDR3 in DNA: TGTGCCAGCAGCCCCTCGGGACAGGGCACCACTCGAAACACTGAAGCTTTCTTT.

This clonotype showed up many times. The V gene is TRBV10-3, the J gene TRBJ2-2; 9 bases align to TRBD1. The CDR3 loop spans 17 amino acids. The germline CDR1 and CDR2 sequences are ENHRY and SYGVKD. V shed 4 bases, J shed 3 bases, and the junction held 9 bases outside the gene matches. CDR3 sequence: CAISGSTGGPDTGELFF. The CDR3 DNA follows: TGTGCCATCAGTGGGTCGACAGGGGGACCTGACACCGGGGAGCTGTTTTTT.

This clonotype was seen repeatedly, ten times or more. The CDR3 spells CASRGLTDYEQYF. CDR3 bases: TGTGCCAGCAGGGGACTAACGGACTACGAGCAGTACTTC. The chain employs TRBV2 and TRBJ2-7; 7 nucleotides line up with TRBD2. Germline CDR1 SNHLY, CDR2 FYNNEI. The length of the CDR3 is 13 residues. Trimming took 6 bases from V and 3 from J; bases not matched to a gene: 5.

This clonotype was recorded many times. The chain has TRBV2 and TRBJ2-7, with D possibly matching TRBD1 (6 bases). The CDR3 runs 13 residues. With 6 bases removed from V and 5 bases from J, the gap between germline ends came to 14 bases. Germline V lookup: CDR1 SNHLY, CDR2 FYNNEI. The CDR3: CASREQGIDEQYF. CDR3 nucleotides: TGTGCCAGCAGAGAACAGGGTATCGACGAGCAGTACTTC.

This clonotype was observed at least ten times. The V and J genes are TRBV7-9 and TRBJ2-3, with 7 positions matching TRBD2. In germline, CDR1 is SEHNR, CDR2 FQNEAQ (reference sequence). The CDR3 has 17 amino acids. V dropped 5 bases and J dropped 0; count of bases not matched to a gene: 11. The DNA of the CDR3 is TGTGCCAGCAGCCATTACGCTAGCGGAGTTAGCACAGATACGCAGTATTTT. Translation gives CASSHYASGVSTDTQYF.

The CDR3 region has the DNA TGCGCCAGCAGCTTGGAATTCGGGGAGACCCAGTACTTC. Amino acid sequence: CASSLEFGETQYF. The J gene is TRBJ2-5, the V gene TRBV5-1; D uncertain. Germline lookup yields CDR1 SGHRS and CDR2 YFSETQ. This CDR3 region has 13 residues. The germline V and J ends were trimmed by 0 bases and 5 bases, with 8 bases remaining between them.

This clonotype was picked up many times. This rearrangement joins TRBV18 to TRBJ1-5; 7 bases align to TRBD1. This CDR3 comprises 14 residues. V lost 6 bases and J lost 6; bases outside the gene matches: 8. The germline CDR1 and CDR2 sequences are KGHSH and LQKENI. The CDR3 is CASSKNRGCQPQHF. CDR3 coding DNA: TGTGCCAGCTCGAAAAACAGGGGTTGTCAGCCCCAGCATTTT.

The sample holds a few counts of this clonotype. This chain connects TRBV29-1 to TRBJ2-7, with 8 bases lining up with TRBD1. Germline V gene lookup returns CDR1 SQVTM and CDR2 ANQGSEA. This CDR3 contains 15 residues. The V and J ends lost 0 bases and 3 bases, in that order; junction bases with no gene match: 7. CDR3 protein: CSVEDNRGQDYEQYF. The CDR3 bases are TGCAGCGTTGAAGATAATCGGGGACAGGACTACGAGCAGTACTTC.

This clonotype has ten or more counts. The chain employs TRBV12-3 or TRBV12-4 and TRBJ1-5; perhaps TRBD1 as D (6 bases). This CDR3 comprises 15 residues. V lost 6 bases to trimming and J lost 0 bases, with 12 bases between them. Written as DNA, the CDR3 is TGTGCCAGCAGCTTACAGGGTAATAGCAATCAGCCCCAGCATTTT. Translating gives CASSLQGNSNQPQHF.

This clonotype occurred many times. V usage is TRBV28 and J usage is TRBJ1-2, with 7 bases that match TRBD1. The junction had 6 bases not matched to a gene; V was cut back by 0 bases and J by 2 bases. The CDR3 contains 16 residues. Germline V gives CDR1 MDHEN, CDR2 SYDVKM. The CDR3: CASSLWVSTGNYGYTF. The CDR3 coding sequence is TGTGCCAGCAGTTTATGGGTCTCGACAGGGAACTATGGCTACACCTTC.